The TCR beta chain under discussion was sequenced for a study of blood T cells in healthy people across ages. Whole-study findings and limits: Reliance upon unsorted PBMCs precluded definitive naive versus antigen-experienced comparison. Significant beta diversity loss was already apparent by age roughly 43, declining roughly linearly.

Alongside a J-beta primer mix, a sample-barcoded 5' primer served in a second PCR lasting 7 to 11 cycles. The authors tagged each cDNA molecule using a template-switch adaptor with 12 random nucleotides. TCRdb reprocessed the 5' RACE reads via MiXCR and lists one record per CDR3 protein. In the table there are about 650,000 distinct CDR3 sequences, about 34% of which are singletons. The draw of peripheral blood yielded roughly 10 milliliters from each donor. In regard to this clonotype: What it binds is unknown.

The CDR3 totals 13 residues. V lost 1 base to trimming and J lost 6 bases, with 13 bases between them. Germline CDR1 reads DFQATT; CDR2 reads SNEGSKA (reference sequence). The gene calls are TRBV20-1 and TRBJ2-7, with D perhaps TRBD1 (6 bases). Source material: blood. The source is an elderly woman in good health. The DNA for the CDR3 is TGCAGTGCTAGAGTCACAGGGCTTGTCGAGCAGTACTTC. Its translation is CSARVTGLVEQYF.